Listed below are T cell receptor beta chains from one sample, sequenced in a study of blood T cell repertoires in COVID-19. The protocol was immunoSEQ multiplex PCR, while the TCRdb copy is restricted to in-frame clones and leaves out a portion. The sample has about 340,000 clones; about 93% are singletons. Sequences were obtained from peripheral blood. These receptors were obtained from a woman aged 18-29 years who had recovered from COVID-19. CDR3s include the opening cysteine and the closing phenylalanine or tryptophan. The D gene is left open where the match is weak. Not all rows give a size; the values are once, few, many and, for expanded clones, a class.

j_gene,v_gene,abundance,d_gene,CDR3nt,CDR3aa
TRBJ2-1,TRBV10-3,-,TRBD1,TGTGCCATCAGCGGACAGGGGGAGTGGGATGAGCAGTTCTTC,CAISGQGEWDEQFF
TRBJ1-1,TRBV19,few,TRBD1,TGTGCCAGTAGGCCTTTCCTACCAGGGGGCACTGAAGCTTTCTTT,CASRPFLPGGTEAFF
TRBJ2-2,TRBV5-1,-,-,TGCGCCAGCAGCTTGGCCGACAAGGCGTGGACCGGGGAGCTGTTTTTT,CASSLADKAWTGELFF
TRBJ2-1,TRBV2,-,TRBD2,TGTGCCAGCAGTGATGGGACTAGCGTAAACAATGAGCAGTTCTTC,CASSDGTSVNNEQFF
TRBJ2-3,TRBV7-9,once,TRBD2,TGTGCCAGCAGCAGAGATAGCGGGAGCACAGATACGCAGTATTTT,CASSRDSGSTDTQYF
TRBJ2-1,TRBV19,-,TRBD1,TGTGCCAGTAGTATAGACAGGGGGCTGGACAATGAGCAGTTCTTC,CASSIDRGLDNEQFF
TRBJ1-2,TRBV24-1,-,TRBD1,TGTGCCACCAGTGGACTCGGGGAAGGGGGCGGTTACAACTATGGCTACACCTTC,CATSGLGEGGGYNYGYTF
TRBJ2-1,TRBV6-5,-,TRBD2,TGTGCCAGCAGTTACGCATTAGCGGGAGGGCCTTCTGAGCAGTTCTTC,CASSYALAGGPSEQFF
TRBJ1-1,TRBV5-1,-,-,TGCGCCAGCAGCTTGGTAGAGGATACTGAAGCTTTCTTT,CASSLVEDTEAFF
TRBJ1-2,TRBV19,-,-,TGTGCCAGTAGTATAGTTGCAGGTCACTATGGCTACACCTTC,CASSIVAGHYGYTF
TRBJ2-1,TRBV5-8,-,TRBD2,TGTGCCAGCAGCTACAATTTGCTAGCGGGAGGCGGAGGTACCTACAATGAGCAGTTCTTC,CASSYNLLAGGGGTYNEQFF
TRBJ2-2,TRBV28,-,-,TGTGCCAGCAGTTTCCCAGCCGGGGAGCTGTTTTTT,CASSFPAGELFF
TRBJ2-3,TRBV7-2,-,TRBD1,TGTGCCAGCAGCTTAAAGACAGGGGTAGATACGCAGTATTTT,CASSLKTGVDTQYF
TRBJ1-4,TRBV27,-,-,TGTGCCAGCAGGCCATACGGGGTCAATGAAAAACTGTTTTTT,CASRPYGVNEKLFF
TRBJ2-1,TRBV29-1,-,-,TGCAGCGTTGAACAGGTCTACAGCTCCTACAATGAGCAGTTCTTC,CSVEQVYSSYNEQFF
TRBJ2-1,TRBV6-5,-,-,TGTGCCACCCGTCCCCCAGGCAGCCACTACAATGAGCAGTTCTTC,CATRPPGSHYNEQFF
TRBJ2-5,TRBV30,-,TRBD1,TGTGCCTGGCGGCGGGACAGGGCAGAGACCCAGTACTTC,CAWRRDRAETQYF
TRBJ1-2,TRBV3-1/TRBV3-2,-,-,TGTGCCAGCAGCCAAAGTCCGCAGGCCTCTAACTATGGCTACACCTTC,CASSQSPQASNYGYTF